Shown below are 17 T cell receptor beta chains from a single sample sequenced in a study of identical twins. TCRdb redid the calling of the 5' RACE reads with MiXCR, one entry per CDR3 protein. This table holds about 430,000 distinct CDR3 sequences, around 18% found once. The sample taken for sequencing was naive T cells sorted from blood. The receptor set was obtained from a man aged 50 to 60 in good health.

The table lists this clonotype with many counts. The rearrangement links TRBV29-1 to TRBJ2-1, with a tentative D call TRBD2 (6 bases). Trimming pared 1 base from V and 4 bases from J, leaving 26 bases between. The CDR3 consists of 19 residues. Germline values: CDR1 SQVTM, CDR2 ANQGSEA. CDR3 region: CSVEAYGRELYQTYNEQFF. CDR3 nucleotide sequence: TGCAGCGTTGAAGCGTACGGGCGGGAATTGTACCAAACGTACAATGAGCAGTTCTTC.

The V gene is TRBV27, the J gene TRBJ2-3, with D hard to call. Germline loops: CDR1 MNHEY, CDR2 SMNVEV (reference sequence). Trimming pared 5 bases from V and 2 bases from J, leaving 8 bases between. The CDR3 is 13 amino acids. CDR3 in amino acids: CASSTYYTDTQYF. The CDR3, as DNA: TGTGCCAGCAGTACATACTACACAGATACGCAGTATTTT.

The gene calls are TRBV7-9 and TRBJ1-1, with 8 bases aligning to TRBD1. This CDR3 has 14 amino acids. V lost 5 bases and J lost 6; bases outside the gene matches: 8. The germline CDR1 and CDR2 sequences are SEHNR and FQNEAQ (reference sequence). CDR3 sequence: CASSIGQGVPEAFF. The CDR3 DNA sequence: TGTGCCAGCAGCATTGGACAGGGAGTTCCTGAAGCTTTCTTT.

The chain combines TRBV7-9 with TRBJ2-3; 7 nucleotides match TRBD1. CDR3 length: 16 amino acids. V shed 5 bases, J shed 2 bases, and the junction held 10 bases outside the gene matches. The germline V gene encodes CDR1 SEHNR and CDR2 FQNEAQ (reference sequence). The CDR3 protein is CASSIPTGPSTDTQYF. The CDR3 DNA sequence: TGTGCCAGCAGCATTCCGACAGGGCCTTCCACAGATACGCAGTATTTT.

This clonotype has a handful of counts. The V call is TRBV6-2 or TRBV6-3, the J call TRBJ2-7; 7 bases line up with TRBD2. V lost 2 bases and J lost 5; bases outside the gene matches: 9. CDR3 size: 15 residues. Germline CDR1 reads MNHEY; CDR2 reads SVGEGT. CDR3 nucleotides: TGTGCCAGCAGTTACAGAAGGCGGGGGAAGCACGAGCAGTACTTC. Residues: CASSYRRRGKHEQYF.

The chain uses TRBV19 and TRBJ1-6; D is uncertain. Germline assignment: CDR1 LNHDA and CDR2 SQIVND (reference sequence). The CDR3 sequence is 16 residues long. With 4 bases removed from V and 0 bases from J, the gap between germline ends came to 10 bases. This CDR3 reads CASSNGLSSYNSPLHF. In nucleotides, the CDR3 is TGTGCCAGTAGTAACGGACTGAGCTCCTATAATTCACCCCTCCACTTT.

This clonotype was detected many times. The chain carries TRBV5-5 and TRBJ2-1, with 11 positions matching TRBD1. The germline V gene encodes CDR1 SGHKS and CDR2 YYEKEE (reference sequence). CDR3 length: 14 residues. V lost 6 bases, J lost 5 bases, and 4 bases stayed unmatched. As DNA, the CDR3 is TGTGCCAGCAAGGGACAGGGGGGGAACAATGAGCAGTTCTTC. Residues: CASKGQGGNNEQFF.

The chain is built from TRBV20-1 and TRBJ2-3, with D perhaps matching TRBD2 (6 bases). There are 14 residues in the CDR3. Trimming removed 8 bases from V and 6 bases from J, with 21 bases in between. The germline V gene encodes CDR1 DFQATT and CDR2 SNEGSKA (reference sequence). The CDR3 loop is CSSLEGREEDTQYF. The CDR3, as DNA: TGCAGTAGCCTTGAGGGGCGGGAAGAGGATACGCAGTATTTT.

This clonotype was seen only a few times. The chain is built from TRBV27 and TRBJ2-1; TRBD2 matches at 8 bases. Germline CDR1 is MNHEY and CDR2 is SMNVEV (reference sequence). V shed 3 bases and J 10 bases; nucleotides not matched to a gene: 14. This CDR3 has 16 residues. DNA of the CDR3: TGTGCCAGCAGTTTGGACGGGGGGGTACATAATGAAGAGCAGTTCTTC. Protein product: CASSLDGGVHNEEQFF.

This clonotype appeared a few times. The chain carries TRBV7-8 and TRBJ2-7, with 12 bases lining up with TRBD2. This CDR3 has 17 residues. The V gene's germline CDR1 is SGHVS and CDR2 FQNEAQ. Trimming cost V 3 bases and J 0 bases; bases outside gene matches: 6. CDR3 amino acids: CASSLPASGGASYEQYF. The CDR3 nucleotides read TGTGCCAGCAGCTTGCCCGCTAGCGGGGGGGCCTCCTACGAGCAGTACTTC.

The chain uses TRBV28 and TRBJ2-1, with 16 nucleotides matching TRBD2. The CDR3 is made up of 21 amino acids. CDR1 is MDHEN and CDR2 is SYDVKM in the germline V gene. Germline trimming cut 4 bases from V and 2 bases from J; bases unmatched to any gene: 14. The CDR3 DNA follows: TGTGCCAGCAGTTCACCTACAGGGACTAGCGGGGGGGCCATGGCCTACAATGAGCAGTTCTTC. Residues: CASSSPTGTSGGAMAYNEQFF.

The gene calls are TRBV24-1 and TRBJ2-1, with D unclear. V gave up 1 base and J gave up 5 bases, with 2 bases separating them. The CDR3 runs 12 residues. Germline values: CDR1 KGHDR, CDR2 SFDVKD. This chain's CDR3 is CATSDFDNEQFF. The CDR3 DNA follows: TGTGCCACCAGTGATTTTGACAATGAGCAGTTCTTC.

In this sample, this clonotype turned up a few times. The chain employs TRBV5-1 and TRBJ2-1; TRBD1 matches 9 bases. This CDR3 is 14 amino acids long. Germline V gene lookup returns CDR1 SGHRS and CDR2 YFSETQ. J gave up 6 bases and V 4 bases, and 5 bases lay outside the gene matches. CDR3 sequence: CASSIRQGVNEQFF. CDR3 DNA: TGCGCCAGCAGCATACGACAGGGGGTCAATGAGCAGTTCTTC.

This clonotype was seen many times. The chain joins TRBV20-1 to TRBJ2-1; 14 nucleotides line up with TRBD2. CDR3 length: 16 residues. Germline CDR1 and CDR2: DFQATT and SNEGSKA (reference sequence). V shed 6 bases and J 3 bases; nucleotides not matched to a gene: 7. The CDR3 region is CSAPGTSGRGYNEQFF. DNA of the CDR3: TGCAGTGCACCCGGGACTAGCGGGAGAGGCTACAATGAGCAGTTCTTC.

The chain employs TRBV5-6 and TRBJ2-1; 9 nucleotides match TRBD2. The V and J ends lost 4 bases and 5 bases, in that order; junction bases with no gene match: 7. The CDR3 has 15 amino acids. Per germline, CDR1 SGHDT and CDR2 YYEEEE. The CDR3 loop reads CASSPWAGGHNEQFF. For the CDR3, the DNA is TGTGCCAGCAGCCCTTGGGCGGGGGGGCACAATGAGCAGTTCTTC.

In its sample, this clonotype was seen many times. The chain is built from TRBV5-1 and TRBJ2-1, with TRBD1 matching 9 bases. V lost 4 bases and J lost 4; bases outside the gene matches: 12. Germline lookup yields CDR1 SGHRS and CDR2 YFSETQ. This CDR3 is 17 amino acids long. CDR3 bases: TGCGCCAGCAGCCCGAATACAGGGGGCGGCCAATACAATGAGCAGTTCTTC. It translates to CASSPNTGGGQYNEQFF.

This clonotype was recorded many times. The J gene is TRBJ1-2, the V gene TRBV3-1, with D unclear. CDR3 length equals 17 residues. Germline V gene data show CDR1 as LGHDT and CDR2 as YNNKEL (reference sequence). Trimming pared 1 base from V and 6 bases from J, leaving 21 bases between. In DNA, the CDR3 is TGTGCCAGCAGCCAAGTTCTCTTAGGATCGCCATCGCATGGCTACACCTTC. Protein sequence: CASSQVLLGSPSHGYTF.